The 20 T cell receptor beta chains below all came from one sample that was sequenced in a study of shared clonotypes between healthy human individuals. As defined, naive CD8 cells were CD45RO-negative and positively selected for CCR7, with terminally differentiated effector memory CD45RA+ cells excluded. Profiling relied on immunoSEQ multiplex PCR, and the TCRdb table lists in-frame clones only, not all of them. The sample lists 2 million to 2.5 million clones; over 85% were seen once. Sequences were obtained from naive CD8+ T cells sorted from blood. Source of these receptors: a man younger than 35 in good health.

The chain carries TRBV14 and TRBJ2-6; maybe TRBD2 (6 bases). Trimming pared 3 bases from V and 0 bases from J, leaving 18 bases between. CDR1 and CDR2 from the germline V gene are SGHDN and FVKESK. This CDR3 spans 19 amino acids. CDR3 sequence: CASSHRGSTVYSGANVLTF. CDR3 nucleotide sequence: TGTGCCAGCAGCCATCGGGGGTCAACGGTCTACTCTGGGGCCAACGTCCTGACTTTC.

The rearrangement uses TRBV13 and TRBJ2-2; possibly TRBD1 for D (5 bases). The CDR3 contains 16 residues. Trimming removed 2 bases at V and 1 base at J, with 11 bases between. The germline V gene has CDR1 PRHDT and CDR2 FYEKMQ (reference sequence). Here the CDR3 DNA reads TGTGCCAGCAGCTTACTCAGGGTTTTGAACACCGGGGAGCTGTTTTTT. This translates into CASSLLRVLNTGELFF. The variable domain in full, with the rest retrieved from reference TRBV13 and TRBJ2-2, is AAGVIQSPRHLIKEKRETATLKCYPIPRHDTVYWYQQGPGQDPQFLISFYEKMQSDKGSIPDRFSAQQFSDYHSELNMSSLELGDSALYFCASSLLRVLNTGELFFGEGSRLTVL.

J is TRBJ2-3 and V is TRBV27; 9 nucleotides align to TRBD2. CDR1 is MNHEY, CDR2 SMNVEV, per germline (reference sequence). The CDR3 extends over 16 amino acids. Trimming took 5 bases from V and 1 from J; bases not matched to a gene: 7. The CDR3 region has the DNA TGTGCCAGCAGTCGCGGGGGGGCTTGGGGCACAGATACGCAGTATTTT. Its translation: CASSRGGAWGTDTQYF.

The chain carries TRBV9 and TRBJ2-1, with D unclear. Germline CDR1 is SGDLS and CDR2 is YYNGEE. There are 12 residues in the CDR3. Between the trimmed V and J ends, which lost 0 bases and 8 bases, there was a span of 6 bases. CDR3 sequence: CASSVVEDEQFF. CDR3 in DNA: TGTGCCAGCAGCGTAGTAGAGGATGAGCAGTTCTTC.

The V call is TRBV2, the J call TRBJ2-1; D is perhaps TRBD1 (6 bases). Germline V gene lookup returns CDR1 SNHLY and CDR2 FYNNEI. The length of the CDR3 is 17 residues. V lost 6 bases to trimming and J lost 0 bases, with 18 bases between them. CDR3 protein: CASRDPGTPSSYNEQFF. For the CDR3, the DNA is TGTGCCAGCAGGGACCCCGGGACACCGAGCTCCTACAATGAGCAGTTCTTC. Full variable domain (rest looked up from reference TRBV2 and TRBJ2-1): EPEVTQTPSHQVTQMGQEVILRCVPISNHLYFYWYRQILGQKVEFLVSFYNNEISEKSEIFDDQFSVERPDGSNFTLKIRSTKLEDSAMYFCASRDPGTPSSYNEQFFGPGTRLTVL.

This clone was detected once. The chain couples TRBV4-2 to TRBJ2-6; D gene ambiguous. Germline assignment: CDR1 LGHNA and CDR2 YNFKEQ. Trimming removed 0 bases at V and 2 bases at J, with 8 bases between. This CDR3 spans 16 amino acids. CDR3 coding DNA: TGTGCCAGCAGCCAAGAATGGGGAACTGGGGCCAACGTCCTGACTTTC. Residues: CASSQEWGTGANVLTF.

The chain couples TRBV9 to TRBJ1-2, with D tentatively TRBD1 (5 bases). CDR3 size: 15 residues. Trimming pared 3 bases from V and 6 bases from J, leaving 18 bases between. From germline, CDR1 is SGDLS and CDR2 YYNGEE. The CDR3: CASSAQETGRNGYTF. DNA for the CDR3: TGTGCCAGCAGCGCCCAAGAAACAGGAAGGAATGGCTACACCTTC.

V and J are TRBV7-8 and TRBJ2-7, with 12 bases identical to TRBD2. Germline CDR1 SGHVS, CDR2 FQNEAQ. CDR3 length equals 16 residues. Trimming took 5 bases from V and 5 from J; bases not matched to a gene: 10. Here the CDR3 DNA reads TGTGCCAGCAGCACGGAGGGGACTAGCGGGCCCCACGAGCAGTACTTC. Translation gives CASSTEGTSGPHEQYF.

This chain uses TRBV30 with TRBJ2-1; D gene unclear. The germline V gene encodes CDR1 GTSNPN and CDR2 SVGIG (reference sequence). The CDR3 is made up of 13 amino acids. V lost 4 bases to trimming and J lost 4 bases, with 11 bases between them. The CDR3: CAWNRARYNEQFF. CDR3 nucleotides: TGTGCCTGGAACCGGGCCCGTTACAATGAGCAGTTCTTC.

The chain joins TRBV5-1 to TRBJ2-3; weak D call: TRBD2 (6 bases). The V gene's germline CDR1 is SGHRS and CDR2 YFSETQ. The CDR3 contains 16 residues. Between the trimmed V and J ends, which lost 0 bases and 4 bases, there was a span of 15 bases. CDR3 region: CASSLEWRDIADTQYF. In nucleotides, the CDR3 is TGCGCCAGCAGCTTGGAATGGCGGGATATCGCAGATACGCAGTATTTT. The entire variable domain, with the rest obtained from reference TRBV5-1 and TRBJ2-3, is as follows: KAGVTQTPRYLIKTRGQQVTLSCSPISGHRSVSWYQQTPGQGLQFLFEYFSETQRNKGNFPGRFSGRQFSNSRSEMNVSTLELGDSALYLCASSLEWRDIADTQYFGPGTRLTVL.

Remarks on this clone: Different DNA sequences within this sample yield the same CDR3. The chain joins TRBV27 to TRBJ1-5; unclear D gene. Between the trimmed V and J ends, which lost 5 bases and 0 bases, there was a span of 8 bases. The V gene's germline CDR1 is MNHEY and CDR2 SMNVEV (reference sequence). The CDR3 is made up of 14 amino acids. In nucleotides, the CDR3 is TGTGCCAGCAGTCCCCTTGATAGCAATCAGCCCCAGCATTTT. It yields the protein CASSPLDSNQPQHF.

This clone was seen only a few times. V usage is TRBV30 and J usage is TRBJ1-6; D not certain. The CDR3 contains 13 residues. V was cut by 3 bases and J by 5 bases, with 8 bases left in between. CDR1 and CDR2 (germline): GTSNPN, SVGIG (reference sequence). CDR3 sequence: CAWRGHDNSPLHF. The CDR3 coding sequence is TGTGCCTGGAGGGGCCACGATAATTCACCCCTCCACTTT.

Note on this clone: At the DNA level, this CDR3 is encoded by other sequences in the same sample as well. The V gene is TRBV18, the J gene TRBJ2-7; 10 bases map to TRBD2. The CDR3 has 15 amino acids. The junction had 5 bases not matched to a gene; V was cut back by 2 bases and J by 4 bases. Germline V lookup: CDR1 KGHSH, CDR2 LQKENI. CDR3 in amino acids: CASSPEREGLYEQYF. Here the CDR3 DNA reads TGTGCCAGCTCACCAGAGCGGGAGGGGTTGTACGAGCAGTACTTC.

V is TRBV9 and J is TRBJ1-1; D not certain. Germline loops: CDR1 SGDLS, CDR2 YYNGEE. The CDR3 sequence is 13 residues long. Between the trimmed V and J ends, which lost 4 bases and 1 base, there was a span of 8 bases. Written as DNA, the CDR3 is TGTGCCAGCAGCTCCCACTGGAACACTGAAGCTTTCTTT. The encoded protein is CASSSHWNTEAFF. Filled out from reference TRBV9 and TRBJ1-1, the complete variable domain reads DSGVTQTPKHLITATGQRVTLRCSPRSGDLSVYWYQQSLDQGLQFLIQYYNGEERAKGNILERFSAQQFPDLHSELNLSSLELGDSALYFCASSSHWNTEAFFGQGTRLTVV.

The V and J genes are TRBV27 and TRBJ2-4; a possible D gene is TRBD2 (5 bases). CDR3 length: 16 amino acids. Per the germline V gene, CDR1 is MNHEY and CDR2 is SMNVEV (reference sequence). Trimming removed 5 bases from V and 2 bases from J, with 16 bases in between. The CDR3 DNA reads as TGTGCCAGCAGTCCTTTACCGGGGAGTACCAAAAACATTCAGTACTTC. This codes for CASSPLPGSTKNIQYF.

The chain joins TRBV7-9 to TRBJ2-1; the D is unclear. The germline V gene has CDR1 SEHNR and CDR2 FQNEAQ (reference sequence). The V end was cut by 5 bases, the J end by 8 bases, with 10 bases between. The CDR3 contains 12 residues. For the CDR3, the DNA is TGTGCCAGCAGCCCGCAGAGCGATGAGCAGTTCTTC. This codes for CASSPQSDEQFF.

CDR3 sequence reads: CASSSAYSNQPQHF. Written as DNA, the CDR3 is TGTGCCAGCAGCTCCGCATATAGCAATCAGCCCCAGCATTTT. The gene calls are TRBV7-9 and TRBJ1-5; D ambiguous. V was clipped by 4 bases and J by 0 bases, with 7 bases between them. CDR3 length equals 14 residues. The germline V gene encodes CDR1 SEHNR and CDR2 FQNEAQ (reference sequence).

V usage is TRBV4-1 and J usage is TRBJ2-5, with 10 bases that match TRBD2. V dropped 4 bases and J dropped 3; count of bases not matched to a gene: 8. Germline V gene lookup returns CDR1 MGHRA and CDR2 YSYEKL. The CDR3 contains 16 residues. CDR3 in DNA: TGCGCCAGCAGCCCAAGACTAGCGGGCCCCGAAGAGACCCAGTACTTC. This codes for CASSPRLAGPEETQYF.

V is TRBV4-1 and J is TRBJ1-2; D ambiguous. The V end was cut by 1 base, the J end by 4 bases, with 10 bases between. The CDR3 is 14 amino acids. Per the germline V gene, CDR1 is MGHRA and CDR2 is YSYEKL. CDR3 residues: CASSQVMSAYGYTF. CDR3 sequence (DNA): TGCGCCAGCAGCCAAGTTATGTCAGCCTATGGCTACACCTTC.

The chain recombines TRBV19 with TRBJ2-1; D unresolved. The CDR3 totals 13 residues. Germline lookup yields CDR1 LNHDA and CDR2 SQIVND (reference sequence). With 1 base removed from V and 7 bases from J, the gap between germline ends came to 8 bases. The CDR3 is CASSIGPLNEQFF. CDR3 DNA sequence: TGTGCCAGTAGTATAGGCCCCCTGAATGAGCAGTTCTTC.